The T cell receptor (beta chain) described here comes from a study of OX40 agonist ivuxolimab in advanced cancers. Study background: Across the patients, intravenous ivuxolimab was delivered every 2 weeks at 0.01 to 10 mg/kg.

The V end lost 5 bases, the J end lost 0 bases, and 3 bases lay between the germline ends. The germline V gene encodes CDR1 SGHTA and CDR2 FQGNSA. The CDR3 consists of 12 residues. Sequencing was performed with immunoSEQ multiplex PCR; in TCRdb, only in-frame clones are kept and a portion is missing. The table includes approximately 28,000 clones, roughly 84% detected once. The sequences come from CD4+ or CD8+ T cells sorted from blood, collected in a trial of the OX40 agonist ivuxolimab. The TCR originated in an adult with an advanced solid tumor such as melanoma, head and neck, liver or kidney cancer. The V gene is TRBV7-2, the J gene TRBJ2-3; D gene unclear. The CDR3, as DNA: TGTGCCAGCAGCATTAGCACAGATACGCAGTATTTT. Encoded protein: CASSISTDTQYF. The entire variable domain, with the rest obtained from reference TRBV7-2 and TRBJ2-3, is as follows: GAGVSQSPSNKVTEKGKDVELRCDPISGHTALYWYRQSLGQGLEFLIYFQGNSAPDKSGLPSDRFSAERTGGSVSTLTIQRTQQEDSAVYLCASSISTDTQYFGPGTRLTVL.